Following are 10 T cell receptor beta chains from one sample sequenced in a study of T cells after yellow fever vaccination. Using its own MiXCR run on the 5' RACE reads, TCRdb lists one record per CDR3 protein. The sample has roughly 520,000 distinct CDR3 sequences; roughly a fifth are singletons. This specimen consisted of PBMCs, obtained roughly 20 days after the first yellow fever vaccination. Every receptor here comes from a man younger than 35 who received the YFV17D yellow fever vaccine.

V and J are TRBV7-2 and TRBJ2-1; D is ambiguous. The CDR3 extends over 15 amino acids. The V gene's germline CDR1 is SGHTA and CDR2 FQGNSA. Trimming took 1 base from V and 4 from J, leaving 11 bases between them. DNA for the CDR3: TGTGCCAGCAGCTTAGGGGCAGACCTTTACAATGAGCAGTTCTTC. Protein: CASSLGADLYNEQFF.

This clonotype has only a few counts. V usage is TRBV7-6 and J usage is TRBJ2-6; D call uncertain. CDR1 and CDR2 from the germline V gene are SGHVS and FNYEAQ. Trimming removed 11 bases from V and 3 bases from J, with 8 bases in between. This CDR3 is built from 12 residues. The CDR3 spells CAAGYGANVLTF. Here the CDR3 DNA reads TGTGCCGCAGGATATGGGGCCAACGTCCTGACTTTC.

V gene TRBV3-1 combines with J gene TRBJ2-4, with D maybe TRBD2 (5 bases). V lost 0 bases, J lost 0 bases, and 12 bases lay in between. The CDR3 spans 17 residues. Germline V gene data show CDR1 as LGHDT and CDR2 as YNNKEL (reference sequence). As DNA, the CDR3 is TGTGCCAGCAGCCAAGAGTCGGGGATCCTAGCCAAAAACATTCAGTACTTC. It specifies CASSQESGILAKNIQYF.

This clonotype was counted at least ten times. The chain couples TRBV20-1 to TRBJ2-6; the match to TRBD2 covers 8 bases. The CDR3 covers 14 residues. Germline values: CDR1 DFQATT, CDR2 SNEGSKA (reference sequence). Trimming cost V 3 bases and J 4 bases; bases outside gene matches: 2. The CDR3 is CSARSGGGANVLTF. In DNA form, the CDR3 reads TGCAGTGCTAGGAGCGGGGGAGGGGCCAACGTCCTGACTTTC.

This clonotype has more than one count but fewer than ten. The chain joins TRBV6-2 or TRBV6-3 to TRBJ1-1; the D gene is possibly TRBD1 (5 bases). CDR1 MNHEY and CDR2 SVGEGT come from the germline V gene. Trimming cost V 0 bases and J 1 base, with 18 bases left between them. The CDR3 covers 18 residues. The CDR3 nucleotides read TGTGCCAGCAGTTACTCACCAGGGAAAGGAGGCTCGAACACTGAAGCTTTCTTT. Translating gives CASSYSPGKGGSNTEAFF.

This clonotype has at least ten counts. The rearrangement joins TRBV7-6 to TRBJ2-7; a weak D match, TRBD2 (5 bases). The germline V and J ends were trimmed by 5 bases and 2 bases, with 10 bases remaining between them. Germline V gene sequence: CDR1 SGHVS, CDR2 FNYEAQ. The CDR3 runs to 13 residues. CDR3: CASSRDLTYEQYF. The CDR3 coding sequence is TGTGCCAGCAGCCGGGATTTAACCTACGAGCAGTACTTC.

The chain carries TRBV4-2 and TRBJ2-5; D possibly corresponds to TRBD2 (6 bases). CDR3 size: 14 residues. V lost 2 bases and J 5 bases, leaving 12 bases between the germline ends. Germline CDR1 LGHNA, CDR2 YNFKEQ. The CDR3 DNA is TGTGCCAGCAGCCAAACCGGGACTTACGAGACCCAGTACTTC. Protein sequence: CASSQTGTYETQYF.

The genes are TRBV5-5 and TRBJ2-7; perhaps TRBD2 as D (5 bases). The CDR3 spans 12 residues. Germline values: CDR1 SGHKS, CDR2 YYEKEE (reference sequence). Trimming removed 0 bases at V and 6 bases at J, with 7 bases between. CDR3: CASSLVAGEQYV. In DNA form, the CDR3 reads TGTGCCAGCAGCTTGGTGGCGGGCGAGCAGTACGTC.

This clonotype turned up a few times. This CDR3 is CASSLVARGDTEAFF. The CDR3 DNA sequence: TGTGCCAGCAGCTTAGTAGCCAGGGGCGACACTGAAGCTTTCTTT. The rearrangement links TRBV11-2 to TRBJ1-1, with D perhaps matching TRBD1 (6 bases). CDR3 length equals 15 residues. Per germline, CDR1 SGHAT and CDR2 FQNNGV. Between the trimmed V and J ends, which lost 1 base and 3 bases, there was a span of 12 bases. Supplemented by reference TRBV11-2 and TRBJ1-1, the full variable domain reads EAGVAQSPRYKIIEKRQSVAFWCNPISGHATLYWYQQILGQGPKLLIQFQNNGVVDDSQLPKDRFSAERLKGVDSTLKIQPAKLEDSAVYLCASSLVARGDTEAFFGQGTRLTVV.

The gene calls are TRBV3-1 and TRBJ2-5, with 7 bases lining up with TRBD2. V lost 0 bases, J lost 3 bases, and 4 bases stayed unmatched. The CDR3 has 15 residues. The germline CDR1 and CDR2 sequences are LGHDT and YNNKEL (reference sequence). The CDR3 is CASSQEEGREETQYF. CDR3 in DNA: TGTGCCAGCAGCCAAGAGGAGGGGAGGGAAGAGACCCAGTACTTC.